Sequencing of this T cell receptor (beta chain) was carried out in a study of identical twins. This clonotype was counted a few times. Its cognate antigen is unknown. Study outcomes and limitations: There is a chance that invariant MAIT and iNKT cells partially muddied zero-insertion analyses. Fewer insertions were carried by abundant cord blood beta clonotypes, but none was seen in memory repertoires.

MiXCR was run by TCRdb on the 5' RACE reads, yielding one entry per CDR3 protein. The data show roughly 630,000 distinct CDR3 sequences, about 7.1% seen once. These records were also assigned to another study, of yellow fever vaccine responses in identical twins.

This TCR was recovered from a woman aged 18-29 years in good health. Sample: PBMCs.

CDR3 protein: CASSLNGLARGYNEQFF. CDR3 DNA sequence: TGTGCCAGCAGCTTAAATGGGCTAGCGAGGGGATACAATGAGCAGTTCTTC. The chain combines TRBV7-3 with TRBJ2-1; TRBD2 is a possible D gene (6 bases). This CDR3 spans 17 amino acids. V lost 1 base to trimming and J lost 4 bases, with 17 bases between them. Germline V lookup: CDR1 SGHTA, CDR2 FQGTGA.